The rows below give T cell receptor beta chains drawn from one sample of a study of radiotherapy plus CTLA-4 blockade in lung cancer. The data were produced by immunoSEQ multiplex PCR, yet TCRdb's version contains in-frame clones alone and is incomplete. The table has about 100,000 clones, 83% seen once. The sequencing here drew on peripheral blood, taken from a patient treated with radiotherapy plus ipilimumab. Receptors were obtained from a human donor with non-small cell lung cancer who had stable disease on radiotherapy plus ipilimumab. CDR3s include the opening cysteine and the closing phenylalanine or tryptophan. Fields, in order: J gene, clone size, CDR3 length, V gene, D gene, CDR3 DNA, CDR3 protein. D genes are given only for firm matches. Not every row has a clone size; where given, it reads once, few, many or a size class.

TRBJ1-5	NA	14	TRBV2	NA	TGTGCCAGCAGTGTAGGATCCGGGGTTCAGCCCCAGCATTTT	CASSVGSGVQPQHF
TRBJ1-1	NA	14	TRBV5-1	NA	TGCGCCAGCAGCTTCGGGACACTGAACACTGAAGCTTTCTTT	CASSFGTLNTEAFF
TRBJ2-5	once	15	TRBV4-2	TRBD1	TGTGCCAGCAGCCAAGGGACAGGGGGCGAGGAGACCCAGTACTTC	CASSQGTGGEETQYF
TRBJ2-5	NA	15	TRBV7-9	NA	TGTGCCAGCAGCCCACAGTTAGGGGGCCAAGAGACCCAGTACTTC	CASSPQLGGQETQYF
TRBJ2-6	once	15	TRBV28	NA	TGTGCCAGCAGTTTCGGGGGAGGTGGGGCCAACGTCCTGACTTTC	CASSFGGGGANVLTF
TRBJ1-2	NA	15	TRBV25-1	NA	TGTGCCAGCAGTGAATCGGTTCAGGGTCAGTATGGCTACACCTTC	CASSESVQGQYGYTF
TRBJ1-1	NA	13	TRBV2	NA	TGTGCCAGCCGAGAGGGGGGGGCCACTGAAGCTTTCTTT	CASREGGATEAFF
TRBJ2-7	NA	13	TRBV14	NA	TGTGCCAGCAGCCATGATGCGTCCTACGAGCAGTACTTC	CASSHDASYEQYF
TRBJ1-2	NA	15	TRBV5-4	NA	TGTGCCAGCAGCTCGGCCCAACAGCAGGCGGGGGGCTACACCTTC	CASSSAQQQAGGYTF
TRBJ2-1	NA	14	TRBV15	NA	TGTGCCACCAATCTGGACATAGTGAACAATGAGCAGTTCTTC	CATNLDIVNNEQFF
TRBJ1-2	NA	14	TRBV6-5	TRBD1	TGTGCCAGCAGTTACCTAACAGGGGGCGGTGGCTACACCTTC	CASSYLTGGGGYTF
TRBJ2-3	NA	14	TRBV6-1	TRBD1	TGTGCCAGCAGTTCCGGGACAGGCCTTGGTACGCAGTATTTT	CASSSGTGLGTQYF
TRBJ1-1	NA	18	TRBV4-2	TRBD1	TGTGCCAGCAGCCAAGAGCCCTCCGGGACAGGGAGGAACACTGAAGCTTTCTTT	CASSQEPSGTGRNTEAFF
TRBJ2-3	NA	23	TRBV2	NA	TGTGCCAGCAGCGCGAGGGCGGGCAGGGGCCCTTCGTGGGCAGGGTATACAACAGATACGCAGTATTTT	CASSARAGRGPSWAGYTTDTQYF
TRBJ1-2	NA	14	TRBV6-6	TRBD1	TGTGCCAGCAGTTACGGGACAGGGTCGTTTGGCTACACCTTC	CASSYGTGSFGYTF
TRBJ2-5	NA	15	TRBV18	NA	TGTGCCAGCTCACCCGCAGGGGGGGCTTTGGAGACCCAGTACTTC	CASSPAGGALETQYF
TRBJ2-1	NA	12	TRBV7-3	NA	TGTGCCAGCAGCTTAACGGGAAATGAGCAGTTCTTC	CASSLTGNEQFF
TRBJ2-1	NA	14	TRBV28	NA	TGTGCCAGCAGGCCCGGACTCCGCTGGGATGAGCAGTTCTTC	CASRPGLRWDEQFF
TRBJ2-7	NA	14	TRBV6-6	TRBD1	TGTGCCAGCAGTAGCCGGGACAGTACCTACGAGCAGTACTTC	CASSSRDSTYEQYF
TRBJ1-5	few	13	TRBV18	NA	TGTGCCAGCTCAACGGACACCCCAGGGCCCCAGCATTTT	CASSTDTPGPQHF
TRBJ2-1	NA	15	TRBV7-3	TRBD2	TGTGCCAGCAGCTCAACTAGCGGGGGCTACAATGAGCAGTTCTTC	CASSSTSGGYNEQFF
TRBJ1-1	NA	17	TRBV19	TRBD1	TGTGCCAGTGGGGGACAGGGAGGATGGAGAGTGAACACTGAAGCTTTCTTT	CASGGQGGWRVNTEAFF
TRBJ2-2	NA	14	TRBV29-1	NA	TGCAGCGTTGACCCGGATGGGGGGACCGGGGAGCTGTTTTTT	CSVDPDGGTGELFF
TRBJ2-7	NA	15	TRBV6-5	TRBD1	TGTGCCAGCATTTTTAAGGACAGGGGGCGATACGAGCAGTACTTC	CASIFKDRGRYEQYF
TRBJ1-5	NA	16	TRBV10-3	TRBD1	TGTGCCATCAGTGACAGGGGACAGGGACTCAATCAGCCCCAGCATTTT	CAISDRGQGLNQPQHF
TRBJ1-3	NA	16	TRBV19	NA	TGTGCCAGTGAAAATCCGGGGTCCACCTCTGGAAACACCATATATTTT	CASENPGSTSGNTIYF
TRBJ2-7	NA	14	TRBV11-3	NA	TGTGCCAGCAGCTTAGGTGGACAGAACTACGAGCAGTACTTC	CASSLGGQNYEQYF
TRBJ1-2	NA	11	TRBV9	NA	TGTGCCAGCAGCGCGACGGGTGGCTACACCTTC	CASSATGGYTF
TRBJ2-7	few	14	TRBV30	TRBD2	TGTGCCTGGAGTGGCGGGCGGGGGGGCCTCGAGCAGTACTTC	CAWSGGRGGLEQYF
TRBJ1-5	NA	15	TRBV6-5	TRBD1	TGTGCCAGCAGAACGGACAGGAACAGCAATCAGCCCCAGCATTTT	CASRTDRNSNQPQHF
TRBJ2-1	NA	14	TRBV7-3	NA	TGTGCCAGCAGCTCACGGGCAGGGTATTCTGAGCAGTTCTTC	CASSSRAGYSEQFF
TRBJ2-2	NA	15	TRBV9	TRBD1	TGTGCCAGCAGCGAAGGACAGGGTGGAACCGGGGAGCTGTTTTTT	CASSEGQGGTGELFF
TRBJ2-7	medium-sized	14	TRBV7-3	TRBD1	TGTGCCAGCAGCTTAGACAACAGGGGTCGGGAGCAGTACTTC	CASSLDNRGREQYF
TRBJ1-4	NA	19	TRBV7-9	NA	TGTGCCAGCAGCATAGCAATGGCGGGCAGGCTTGCAACTAATGAAAAACTGTTTTTT	CASSIAMAGRLATNEKLFF
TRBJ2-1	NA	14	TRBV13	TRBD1	TGTGCCAGCAGGACGTGGACAGGGGGCCATGAGCAGTTCTTC	CASRTWTGGHEQFF